The present entry profiles one T cell receptor beta chain with its context. The antigen is unknown. Trimming took 0 bases from V and 5 from J; bases not matched to a gene: 1. This CDR3 has 13 residues. The data are from a study of cytomegalovirus exposure and HLA in healthy donors. Samples came from healthy bone marrow donors. The study, taken as a whole, reports: The authors assumed roughly uniform sequencing depth across donors for presence/absence analyses.

The PCR contained 60 Vbeta and 13 Jbeta primers. The authors' processing: Later work found 80 million or so unique TCR beta chains, with around 10 million shared. Data came from immunoSEQ multiplex PCR; TCRdb stores just in-frame clones and leaves some out. V, J and clone size reflect that table, while D and trimming were determined from the DNA. The data hold 100,000 to 150,000 clones, with 80% observed a single time. The chain recombines TRBV5-3 with TRBJ2-7; 8 positions agree with TRBD1. TRBV5-3 is an open reading frame whose function is uncertain. Sequencing used PBMCs. The TCR was taken from a middle-aged man in good health and CMV-seronegative. CDR3 nucleotide sequence: TGTGCCAGAAGCTTGGTGGACAGGGACGAGCAGTACTTC. Protein product: CARSLVDRDEQYF.